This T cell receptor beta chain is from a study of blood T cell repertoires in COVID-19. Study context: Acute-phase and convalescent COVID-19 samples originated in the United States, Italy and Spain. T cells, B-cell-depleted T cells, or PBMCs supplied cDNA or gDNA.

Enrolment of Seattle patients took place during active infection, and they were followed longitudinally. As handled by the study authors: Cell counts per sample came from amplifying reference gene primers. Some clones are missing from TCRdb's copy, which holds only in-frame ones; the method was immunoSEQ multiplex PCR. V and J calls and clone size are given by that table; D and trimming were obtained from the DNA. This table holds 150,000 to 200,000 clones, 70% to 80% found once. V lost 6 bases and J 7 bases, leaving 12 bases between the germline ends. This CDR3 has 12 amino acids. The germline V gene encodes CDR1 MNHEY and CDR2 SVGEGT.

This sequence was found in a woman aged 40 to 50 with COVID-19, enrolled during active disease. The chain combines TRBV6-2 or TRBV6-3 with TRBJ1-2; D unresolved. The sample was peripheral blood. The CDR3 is CASSPPVSGYTF. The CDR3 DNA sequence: TGTGCCAGCAGCCCCCCGGTTAGTGGCTACACCTTC.